The 3 T cell receptor beta chains listed next were all sequenced from one sample in a study of OX40 agonist ivuxolimab in advanced cancers. The method was immunoSEQ multiplex PCR; TCRdb's version includes in-frame clones alone and lacks a portion of them. This repertoire shows 85,000 or so clones, about 86% found once; its top ten account for 1.5% to 2.5%. Here the sequenced sample was CD4+ or CD8+ T cells sorted from blood, taken in a trial of the OX40 agonist ivuxolimab. These receptors were taken from an adult with an advanced solid tumor such as melanoma, head and neck, liver or kidney cancer.

The J gene is TRBJ2-7, the V gene TRBV28; TRBD2 matches at 12 bases. CDR1 and CDR2 (germline): MDHEN, SYDVKM. The CDR3 is made up of 17 amino acids. With V trimmed by 5 bases and J by 5 bases, 13 bases remained unmatched. The CDR3 sequence is CASSPQQGLAGGDEQYF. DNA for the CDR3: TGTGCCAGCAGTCCCCAACAGGGACTAGCGGGTGGCGACGAGCAGTACTTC. Variable domain in full (rest from reference TRBV28 and TRBJ2-7): DVKVTQSSRYLVKRTGEKVFLECVQDMDHENMFWYRQDPGLGLRLIYFSYDVKMKEKGDIPEGYSVSREKKERFSLILESASTNQTSMYLCASSPQQGLAGGDEQYFGPGTRLTVT.

The gene calls are TRBV9 and TRBJ2-7; D gene ambiguous. This CDR3 comprises 14 residues. Per the germline V gene, CDR1 is SGDLS and CDR2 is YYNGEE. V lost 0 bases and J lost 2, with 9 bases in between. The CDR3 spells CASSVEIGPYEQYF. CDR3 in DNA: TGTGCCAGCAGCGTAGAAATCGGCCCCTACGAGCAGTACTTC.

CDR3 in DNA: TGCGCCAGCAGCCAATCAGGGAGTATGTCTCAGCAGTACTTC. Its protein is CASSQSGSMSQQYF. This chain links TRBV4-1 with TRBJ2-7; either TRBD1 or TRBD2 may fit D (5 bases each). The CDR3 totals 14 residues. Trimming stripped 2 bases from V and 8 bases from J, with 16 bases between. The germline gives CDR1 MGHRA, CDR2 YSYEKL.